A selection of T cell receptor beta chains follows, all from one sample in a study of blood T cells in healthy people across ages. TCRdb recomputed calls from the 5' RACE reads with MiXCR, one row per CDR3 protein. The table records fewer than 2,000,000 distinct CDR3 sequences, roughly 32% of them present only once. Sequencing was done on a sample of blood. The receptors here all came from a woman aged 30 to 39 in good health. Each CDR3 is given with its conserved first and last residue. Each record gives: J gene, V gene, clone size, D gene, CDR3 DNA, CDR3 protein. A D gene is named only where the DNA matches it firmly. Not all rows give a size; the values are once, few, many and, for expanded clones, a class.

J gene: TRBJ2-7; V gene: TRBV29-1; clone size: many; D gene: .; CDR3 DNA: TGCAGCGTTCGGGTCGGCCTTCAATCCTACGAGCAGTACTTC; CDR3 protein: CSVRVGLQSYEQYF
J gene: TRBJ2-1; V gene: TRBV7-9; clone size: few; D gene: .; CDR3 DNA: TGTGCCAGCAGCTTAACGGGCCAGCACAATGAGCAGTTCTTC; CDR3 protein: CASSLTGQHNEQFF
J gene: TRBJ2-1; V gene: TRBV29-1; clone size: many; D gene: .; CDR3 DNA: TGCAGCGCACCCGGGACGGTCGACAATGAGCAGTTCTTC; CDR3 protein: CSAPGTVDNEQFF
J gene: TRBJ2-7; V gene: TRBV3-1; clone size: many; D gene: .; CDR3 DNA: TGCGCCAGCAGCCAAGGGGATTACGAGCAGTACTTC; CDR3 protein: CASSQGDYEQYF
J gene: TRBJ2-5; V gene: TRBV5-1; clone size: few; D gene: TRBD2; CDR3 DNA: TGCGCCAGCAGCTTAAGCGGGAGAAGTGAAGAGACCCAGTACTTC; CDR3 protein: CASSLSGRSEETQYF
J gene: TRBJ2-5; V gene: TRBV20-1; clone size: few; D gene: .; CDR3 DNA: TGCAGTGCCCGGAGGGGGGGGGGAACCATCCAAGAGACCCAGTACTTC; CDR3 protein: CSARRGGGTIQETQYF
J gene: TRBJ2-1; V gene: TRBV4-1; clone size: .; D gene: .; CDR3 DNA: TGCGCCAGCGGGGGGTGGGTTAACAATGAGCAGTTCTTC; CDR3 protein: CASGGWVNNEQFF
J gene: TRBJ2-1; V gene: TRBV7-2; clone size: .; D gene: .; CDR3 DNA: TGTGCCAGCAGTCCGATTAGATCGGTATCCTCCTACAATGAGCAGTTCTTC; CDR3 protein: CASSPIRSVSSYNEQFF
J gene: TRBJ2-7; V gene: TRBV5-5; clone size: .; D gene: TRBD1; CDR3 DNA: TGTGCCAGCAGCTTGGGATTACGGACAGGAATTACTACCGAGCAGTACTTC; CDR3 protein: CASSLGLRTGITTEQYF
J gene: TRBJ2-7; V gene: TRBV2; clone size: .; D gene: .; CDR3 DNA: TGTGCCAGCAGTGGGAACCCAGCCTACGAGCAGTACTTC; CDR3 protein: CASSGNPAYEQYF
J gene: TRBJ1-1; V gene: TRBV4-2; clone size: .; D gene: .; CDR3 DNA: TGTGCCAGCAGCCAAGCTTCGAGGGGCCCCGAGTGGTATAGCACTGAAGCTTTCTTT; CDR3 protein: CASSQASRGPEWYSTEAFF
J gene: TRBJ1-1; V gene: TRBV6-5; clone size: .; D gene: .; CDR3 DNA: TGTGCCAGCAGTTACGGGGGGGTTGAAGCTTTCTTT; CDR3 protein: CASSYGGVEAFF
J gene: TRBJ1-2; V gene: TRBV28; clone size: few; D gene: .; CDR3 DNA: TGTGCCAGCAGTACAGGGAACCTGGGGGCGTATGGCTACACCTTC; CDR3 protein: CASSTGNLGAYGYTF
J gene: TRBJ1-1; V gene: TRBV20-1; clone size: once; D gene: .; CDR3 DNA: TGCAGTGCCTGGGGAACAGGTATGAACACTGAAGCTTTCTTT; CDR3 protein: CSAWGTGMNTEAFF
J gene: TRBJ1-4; V gene: TRBV3-1; clone size: few; D gene: TRBD1; CDR3 DNA: TGTGCCAGCAGCCCCCAGGTGTTACAGGGGGAACTGTTTTTT; CDR3 protein: CASSPQVLQGELFF
J gene: TRBJ2-3; V gene: TRBV13; clone size: .; D gene: TRBD2; CDR3 DNA: TGTGCCAGCAGCCCACCTCTTAGCGGGGGGGCAGAAGATACGCAGTATTTT; CDR3 protein: CASSPPLSGGAEDTQYF
J gene: TRBJ2-3; V gene: TRBV30; clone size: few; D gene: .; CDR3 DNA: TGTGCCTGGGGCTTCTCGGGCGGGCGAGATACGCAGTATTTT; CDR3 protein: CAWGFSGGRDTQYF
J gene: TRBJ2-4; V gene: TRBV6-5; clone size: once; D gene: .; CDR3 DNA: TGTGCCAGCAGTTACTCGGCCAACTACGGGCAGTACTTC; CDR3 protein: CASSYSANYGQYF
J gene: TRBJ2-3; V gene: TRBV7-9; clone size: .; D gene: .; CDR3 DNA: TGTGCCAGCAGCTTAGGTCGCCTGATCACAGATACGCAGTATTTT; CDR3 protein: CASSLGRLITDTQYF
J gene: TRBJ2-7; V gene: TRBV20-1; clone size: few; D gene: TRBD2; CDR3 DNA: TGCAGTGCTAGATCCGGGACTAGCGGGGGGTGGGAGCAGTACTTC; CDR3 protein: CSARSGTSGGWEQYF
J gene: TRBJ1-1; V gene: TRBV4-1; clone size: .; D gene: .; CDR3 DNA: TGCGCCAGCAGCCAAGTTCGGGGTTCTGAAGCTTTCTTT; CDR3 protein: CASSQVRGSEAFF
J gene: TRBJ1-2; V gene: TRBV20-1; clone size: .; D gene: .; CDR3 DNA: TGCAGTGCTAGTCCTCCGGGACGGCAATCTAACTATGGCTACACCTTC; CDR3 protein: CSASPPGRQSNYGYTF
J gene: TRBJ1-5; V gene: TRBV7-2; clone size: few; D gene: .; CDR3 DNA: TGTGCCAGCAGCGCAACAGGGTTGAAGGGGCCCCAGCATTTT; CDR3 protein: CASSATGLKGPQHF
J gene: TRBJ2-3; V gene: TRBV30; clone size: .; D gene: TRBD2; CDR3 DNA: TGTGCCTGTACTAGCGGGAGCGGGACAGATACGCAGTATTTT; CDR3 protein: CACTSGSGTDTQYF
J gene: TRBJ2-7; V gene: TRBV5-1; clone size: few; D gene: .; CDR3 DNA: TGCGCCAGCAGCTTTTGGGCCTTCCGGGACTCTGTCCACGAGCAGTACTTC; CDR3 protein: CASSFWAFRDSVHEQYF
J gene: TRBJ2-7; V gene: TRBV20-1; clone size: many; D gene: TRBD2; CDR3 DNA: TGCAGTGTTCGGGGACTAGCGGCCTACGAGCAGTACTTC; CDR3 protein: CSVRGLAAYEQYF
J gene: TRBJ1-6; V gene: TRBV20-1; clone size: few; D gene: .; CDR3 DNA: TGCAGTGCTAGTCGCGGGGGTACAGGGATTGAGGGTCGTAATTCACCCCTCCACTTT; CDR3 protein: CSASRGGTGIEGRNSPLHF
J gene: TRBJ2-4; V gene: TRBV20-1; clone size: .; D gene: .; CDR3 DNA: TGCAGCGCCCGCTCGGCTTCATCACTAGCCAAAAACATTCAGTACTTC; CDR3 protein: CSARSASSLAKNIQYF